This TCR beta chain is drawn from a study of shared clonotypes between healthy human individuals. Notes on the study in general: Memory subsets had estimated richness that was generally smaller than that of naive subsets. With a handful of donors compared, approximately 5% of naive CD4 clonotypes were shared.

Each sample came from a Caucasian adult donor living in Nashville, Tennessee. The ends were cut back, 2 bases at V and 2 bases at J, with 15 bases in the middle. The CDR3 spans 16 residues. Germline CDR1 is SGHTA and CDR2 is FQGNSA. Investigators spread the genomic DNA of each subset evenly over several immunoSEQ plates. Measured with immunoSEQ multiplex PCR; TCRdb has only the in-frame clones, and not every one. This sample carries about 1.1 million clones, approximately 80% of them seen once, and the ten largest clones take about 0.89%. To note about this clone: What it binds is unknown.

This TCR was sampled from a man between 18 and 29 years old in good health. Some clones in this sample may be carry-over from other donors' samples. Sequencing was done on a sample of memory CD4+ T cells from PBMCs. Described subset: CD45RA-negative fraction. This chain links TRBV7-2 with TRBJ1-2; D is possibly TRBD1 (6 bases). This CDR3 reads CASSLKGRDTNYGYTF. CDR3 DNA sequence: TGTGCCAGCAGCTTAAAGGGTCGGGACACCAACTATGGCTACACCTTC. Complete variable domain (other parts from reference TRBV7-2 and TRBJ1-2): GAGVSQSPSNKVTEKGKDVELRCDPISGHTALYWYRQSLGQGLEFLIYFQGNSAPDKSGLPSDRFSAERTGGSVSTLTIQRTQQEDSAVYLCASSLKGRDTNYGYTFGSGTRLTVV.